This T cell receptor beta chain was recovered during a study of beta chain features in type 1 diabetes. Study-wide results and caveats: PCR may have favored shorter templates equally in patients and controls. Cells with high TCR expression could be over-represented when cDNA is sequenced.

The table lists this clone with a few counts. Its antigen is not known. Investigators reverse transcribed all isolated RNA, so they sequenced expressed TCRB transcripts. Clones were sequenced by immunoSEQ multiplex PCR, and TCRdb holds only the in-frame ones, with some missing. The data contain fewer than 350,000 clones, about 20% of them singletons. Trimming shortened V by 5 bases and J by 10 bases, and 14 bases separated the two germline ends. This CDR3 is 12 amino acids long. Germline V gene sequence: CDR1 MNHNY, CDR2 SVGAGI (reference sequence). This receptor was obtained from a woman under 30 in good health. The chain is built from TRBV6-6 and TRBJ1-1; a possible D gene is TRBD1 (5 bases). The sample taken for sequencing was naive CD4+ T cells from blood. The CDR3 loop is CASSGPGVGAFF. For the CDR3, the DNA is TGTGCCAGCAGTGGCCCGGGGGTCGGAGCTTTCTTT.